This T cell receptor (beta chain) was observed in a study of T cells after yellow fever vaccination. Regarding this clonotype: Its specificity is unknown.

CDR1 GTSNPN and CDR2 SVGIG come from the germline V gene (reference sequence). The CDR3 loop spans 12 amino acids. V was shortened by 1 base and J by 7 bases, with 9 bases between the two germline ends. Via MiXCR, TCRdb re-called the 5' RACE reads, giving one row per CDR3 protein. The table records 400,000 to 450,000 distinct CDR3 sequences, over 15% of them present only once. Whole-study results and caveats: On re-exposure, the response was weaker but peaked faster, at day 5 versus 15. A small proportion of clonotypes was detected in both the CD4 and CD8 compartments.

The sequencing used PBMCs, collected before the yellow fever booster vaccination. The chain has TRBV30 and TRBJ2-3; D not certain. The receptor comes from a man between 18 and 35 years old who received the YFV17D yellow fever vaccine. The CDR3 DNA sequence: TGTGCCTGGAGTGAGGAAGTCCATACGCAGTATTTT. Protein product: CAWSEEVHTQYF.